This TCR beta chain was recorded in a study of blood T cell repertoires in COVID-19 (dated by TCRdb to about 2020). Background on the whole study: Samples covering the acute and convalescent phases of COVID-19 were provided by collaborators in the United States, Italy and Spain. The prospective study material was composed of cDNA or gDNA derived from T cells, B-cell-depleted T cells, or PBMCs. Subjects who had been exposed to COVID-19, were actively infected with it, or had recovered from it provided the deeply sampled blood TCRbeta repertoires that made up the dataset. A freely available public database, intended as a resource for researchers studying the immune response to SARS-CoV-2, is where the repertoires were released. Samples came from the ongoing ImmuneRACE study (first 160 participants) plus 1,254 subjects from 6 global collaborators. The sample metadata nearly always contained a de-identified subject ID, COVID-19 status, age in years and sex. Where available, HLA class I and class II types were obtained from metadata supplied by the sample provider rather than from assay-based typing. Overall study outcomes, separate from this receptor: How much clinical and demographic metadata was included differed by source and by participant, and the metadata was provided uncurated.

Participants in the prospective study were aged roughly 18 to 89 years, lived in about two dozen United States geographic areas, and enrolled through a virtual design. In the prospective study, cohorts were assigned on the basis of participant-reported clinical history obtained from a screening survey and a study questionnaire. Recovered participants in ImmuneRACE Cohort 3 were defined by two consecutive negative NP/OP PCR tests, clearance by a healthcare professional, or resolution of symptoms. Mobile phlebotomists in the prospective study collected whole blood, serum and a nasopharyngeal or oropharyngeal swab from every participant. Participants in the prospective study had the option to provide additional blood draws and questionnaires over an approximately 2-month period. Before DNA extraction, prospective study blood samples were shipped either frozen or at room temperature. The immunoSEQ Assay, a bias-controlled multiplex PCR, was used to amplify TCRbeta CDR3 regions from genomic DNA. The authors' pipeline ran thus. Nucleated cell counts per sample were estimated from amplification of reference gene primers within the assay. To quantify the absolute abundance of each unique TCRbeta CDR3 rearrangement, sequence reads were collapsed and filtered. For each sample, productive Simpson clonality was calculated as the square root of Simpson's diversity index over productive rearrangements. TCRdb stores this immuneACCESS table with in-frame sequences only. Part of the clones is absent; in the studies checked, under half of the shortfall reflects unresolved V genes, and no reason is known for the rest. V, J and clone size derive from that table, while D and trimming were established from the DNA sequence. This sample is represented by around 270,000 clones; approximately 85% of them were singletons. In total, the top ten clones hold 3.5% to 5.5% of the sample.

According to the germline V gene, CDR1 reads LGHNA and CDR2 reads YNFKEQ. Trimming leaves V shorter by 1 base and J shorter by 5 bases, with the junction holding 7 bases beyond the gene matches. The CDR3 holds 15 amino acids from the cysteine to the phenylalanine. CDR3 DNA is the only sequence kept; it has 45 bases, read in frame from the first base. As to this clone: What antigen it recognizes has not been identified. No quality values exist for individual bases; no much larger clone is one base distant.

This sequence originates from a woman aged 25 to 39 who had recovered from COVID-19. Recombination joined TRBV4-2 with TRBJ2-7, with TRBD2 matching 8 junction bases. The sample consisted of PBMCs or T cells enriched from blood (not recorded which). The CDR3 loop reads CASSQVAGTSNEQYF. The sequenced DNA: TGTGCCAGCAGCCAAGTAGCCGGGACTAGTAACGAGCAGTACTTC.